The rows below give T cell receptor beta chains drawn from one sample of a study of T cells in localized non-small cell lung cancer. The data were produced by immunoSEQ multiplex PCR, yet TCRdb's version contains in-frame clones alone and is incomplete. The sample holds over 15,000 clones; around 91% are singletons and the top ten take under 35%. This specimen was peripheral blood, taken before any cancer treatment. The receptor source for this set is a female donor over 55 with stage III squamous cell lung carcinoma. The CDR3 runs from the conserved cysteine through the conserved F or W. The order of the fields is J gene, V gene, D gene, CDR3 DNA, CDR3 protein. The D gene is left open where the match is weak.

>TRBJ2-1|TRBV9|TRBD2
TGTGCCAGCAGCCCAAGATCCGGGACTAGTTACTACAATGAGCAGTTCTTC
CASSPRSGTSYYNEQFF
>TRBJ2-4|TRBV7-2|.
TGTGCCAGCAGCTCCACCCGACAGGAGAGCATTCAGTACTTC
CASSSTRQESIQYF
>TRBJ2-2|TRBV19|.
TGTGCCAGTAGTATATTTGACGGGGAGCTGTTTTTT
CASSIFDGELFF
>TRBJ2-1|TRBV11-1|.
TGTGCCAGCAGCTTAAACGAACATGAGCAGTTCTTC
CASSLNEHEQFF
>TRBJ2-3|TRBV25-1|TRBD1
TGTGCCAGCAGTGTACCGACAGGACAGGGAGAAACGCAGTATTTT
CASSVPTGQGETQYF
>TRBJ1-1|TRBV5-1|.
TGCGCCAGCAGCTTGAGGGACGACTACACTGAAGCTTTCTTT
CASSLRDDYTEAFF
>TRBJ1-6|TRBV19|.
TGTGCCAGTACCGCACTCAGACAGGCTATGAATTCACCCCTCCACTTT
CASTALRQAMNSPLHF
>TRBJ2-6|TRBV2|.
TGTGCCAGCAGGGGCTCCGGGGCCAACGTCCTGACTTTC
CASRGSGANVLTF
>TRBJ2-7|TRBV29-1|.
TGCAGCGTTGTCTCAGGGACCTACGAGCAGTACTTC
CSVVSGTYEQYF
>TRBJ2-6|TRBV5-4|.
TGTGCCAGCAGCTTGCGAGACTCTGGGGCCAACGTCCTGACTTTC
CASSLRDSGANVLTF
>TRBJ1-2|TRBV30|.
TGTGCCTGGAGCAAAAGCAGGACAGATTATGGCTACACCTTC
CAWSKSRTDYGYTF
>TRBJ1-1|TRBV4-1|TRBD1
TGCGCCAGCAGTCTTGACAGGGGAAGCACTGAAGCTTTCTTT
CASSLDRGSTEAFF
>TRBJ1-1|TRBV7-3|.
TGTGCCAGCAGCCTTAATGGGCCCTCAAACACTGAAGCTTTCTTT
CASSLNGPSNTEAFF